The 21 T cell receptor beta chains reported below all come from one sample, sequenced in a study of technical replicates of blood from several donors. The protocol was immunoSEQ multiplex PCR, while the TCRdb copy is restricted to in-frame clones and leaves out a portion. The top ten clones hold approximately 0.41% of a sample with approximately 89,000 clones, roughly 93% of them seen once. The sequenced sample was T cells isolated from PBMCs. These receptors all come from a human donor in good health.

The chain employs TRBV30 and TRBJ1-1; D ambiguous. Germline CDR1 and CDR2: GTSNPN and SVGIG (reference sequence). The CDR3 consists of 10 residues. The V gene lost 4 bases and the J gene lost 8 bases, with 8 bases spanning the gap. Written as DNA, the CDR3 is TGTGCCTGGATGGACTTGGAAGCTTTCTTT. Amino acids: CAWMDLEAFF.

This clone was counted once. The chain links TRBV7-3 to TRBJ2-7; TRBD2 matches 9 bases. The length of the CDR3 is 16 residues. The V gene's germline CDR1 is SGHTA and CDR2 FQGTGA. Trimming at V came to 1 base and at J to 4 bases, leaving 8 bases not matched to a gene. The CDR3 region has the DNA TGTGCCAGCAGCTTAAAGGAATTAGCGGGAGCTTACGAGCAGTACTTC. This encodes CASSLKELAGAYEQYF.

The chain employs TRBV27 and TRBJ1-1; unclear D gene. The V end lost 3 bases, the J end lost 8 bases, and 13 bases lay between the germline ends. Germline values: CDR1 MNHEY, CDR2 SMNVEV (reference sequence). The CDR3 contains 13 residues. CDR3 sequence: CASSFDLGGEAFF. CDR3 nucleotide sequence: TGTGCCAGCAGTTTTGACCTGGGCGGGGAAGCTTTCTTT.

This clone was seen more than once but under ten times. The V gene is TRBV19, the J gene TRBJ2-5; TRBD1 matches 7 bases. Germline assignment: CDR1 LNHDA and CDR2 SQIVND (reference sequence). V trimming: 3 bases; J trimming: 2 bases; junction bases outside the gene matches: 6. The CDR3 runs 15 residues. CDR3 bases: TGTGCCAGTAGTATCCCGGGACAGTCTCAAGAGACCCAGTACTTC. Amino acids: CASSIPGQSQETQYF.

Remarks on this clone: Additional DNA sequences in this sample encode the identical CDR3. The chain carries TRBV5-1 and TRBJ1-1; D unresolved. CDR1 is SGHRS and CDR2 is YFSETQ in the germline V gene. This CDR3 is built from 12 residues. Trimming left V 6 bases short and J 2 bases short, with 8 bases between. The CDR3: CASKTANTEAFF. In DNA form, the CDR3 reads TGCGCCAGCAAGACTGCTAACACTGAAGCTTTCTTT.

The CDR3 sequence is CASSLVAGGVRNTEAFF. The CDR3 region has the DNA TGCGCCAGCAGCTTGGTGGCCGGCGGGGTAAGGAACACTGAAGCTTTCTTT. This rearrangement joins TRBV5-1 to TRBJ1-1; no firm D call. Trimming cost V 0 bases and J 1 base, with 16 bases left between them. The CDR3 loop spans 17 amino acids. Germline CDR1 is SGHRS and CDR2 is YFSETQ.

In this sample, this clone turned up a few times. V is TRBV4-1 and J is TRBJ1-1, with TRBD1 identical over 9 bases. The germline V gene encodes CDR1 MGHRA and CDR2 YSYEKL. V shed 1 base, J shed 2 bases, and the junction held 8 bases outside the gene matches. This CDR3 contains 17 residues. The CDR3 DNA reads TGCGCCAGCAGCCAAGTACTACAGGGGGCAAGTAACACTGAAGCTTTCTTT. This sequence encodes CASSQVLQGASNTEAFF.

The gene calls are TRBV27 and TRBJ2-2, with D tentatively TRBD1 (5 bases). Per the germline V gene, CDR1 is MNHEY and CDR2 is SMNVEV (reference sequence). The V and J ends lost 5 bases and 2 bases respectively, with 15 bases between them. The CDR3 spans 16 residues. The CDR3, as DNA: TGTGCCAGCAGTCTTACAGGTTACACTAACACCGGGGAGCTGTTTTTT. Translation gives CASSLTGYTNTGELFF.

The chain uses TRBV21-1 and TRBJ2-7; TRBD2 is the table's D call, not checked against the DNA. TRBV21-1 is given as a pseudogene. The CDR3 runs 17 residues. CDR3 in amino acids: CASSKCEEGPTLYEQYF. The CDR3 DNA follows: TGTGCCAGCAGCAAGTGCGAGGAGGGGCCAACCCTATACGAGCAGTACTTC.

This clone was recorded only once. The chain links TRBV7-3 to TRBJ1-2, with D perhaps TRBD1 (6 bases). The germline CDR1 and CDR2 sequences are SGHTA and FQGTGA. This CDR3 spans 14 amino acids. The V end lost 3 bases, the J end lost 5 bases, and 13 bases lay between the germline ends. CDR3 residues: CASSFGQRGYGYTF. CDR3 bases: TGTGCCAGCAGCTTCGGACAAAGGGGGTATGGCTACACCTTC.

The CDR3: CASSIGQGGYEQFF. The CDR3 nucleotides are TGCGCCAGCAGCATAGGACAGGGGGGATATGAGCAGTTCTTC. V and J are TRBV4-1 and TRBJ2-1, with TRBD1 identical over 10 bases. Germline assignment: CDR1 MGHRA and CDR2 YSYEKL. The CDR3 runs to 14 residues. V lost 5 bases, J lost 8 bases, and 6 bases stayed unmatched.

This rearrangement joins TRBV9 to TRBJ1-2, with 10 nucleotides matching TRBD1. The germline CDR1 and CDR2 sequences are SGDLS and YYNGEE. J lost 2 bases, V lost 0 bases, and 7 bases had no gene match. The CDR3 is 17 residues long. Written as DNA, the CDR3 is TGTGCCAGCAGCGTAGAGCGGGACAGGGGCTTAAACTATGGCTACACCTTC. Translation gives CASSVERDRGLNYGYTF. The complete variable domain, with remaining parts taken from reference TRBV9 and TRBJ1-2, reads DSGVTQTPKHLITATGQRVTLRCSPRSGDLSVYWYQQSLDQGLQFLIQYYNGEERAKGNILERFSAQQFPDLHSELNLSSLELGDSALYFCASSVERDRGLNYGYTFGSGTRLTVV.

This clone has a single count. The genes are TRBV2 and TRBJ1-4; 7 nucleotides match TRBD1. J lost 7 bases, V lost 5 bases, and 7 bases had no gene match. CDR1 is SNHLY and CDR2 is FYNNEI in the germline V gene. The CDR3 covers 14 residues. DNA of the CDR3: TGTGCCAGCAGTATACAGGGGAGTGGTGAAAAACTGTTTTTT. Translation: CASSIQGSGEKLFF.

The chain uses TRBV2 and TRBJ2-4, with 9 nucleotides matching TRBD1. The V and J ends lost 9 bases and 3 bases, in that order; junction bases with no gene match: 3. The CDR3 is 13 amino acids. Germline CDR1 reads SNHLY; CDR2 reads FYNNEI. This CDR3 reads CARQDRGKNIQYF. The DNA of the CDR3 is TGTGCCAGACAGGACAGGGGCAAAAACATTCAGTACTTC. The full variable domain, rest sourced from reference TRBV2 and TRBJ2-4, is EPEVTQTPSHQVTQMGQEVILRCVPISNHLYFYWYRQILGQKVEFLVSFYNNEISEKSEIFDDQFSVERPDGSNFTLKIRSTKLEDSAMYFCARQDRGKNIQYFGAGTRLSVL.

The chain couples TRBV4-1 to TRBJ1-5, with 10 bases fitting TRBD1. The CDR3 is 17 residues long. Germline-derived CDR1 and CDR2 are MGHRA and YSYEKL. V trimming: 8 bases; J trimming: 3 bases; junction bases outside the gene matches: 13. The CDR3 region has the DNA TGCGCCAGCGCCCCAAGACAGGGGGCCACTCCCAATCAGCCCCAGCATTTT. Amino acid sequence: CASAPRQGATPNQPQHF.

V is TRBV29-1 and J is TRBJ2-3; a weak D match, TRBD2 (6 bases). The CDR3 is 11 amino acids. Germline V CDR1 and CDR2: SQVTM, ANQGSEA. The V gene lost 8 bases and the J gene lost 7 bases, with 13 bases spanning the gap. CDR3 loop: CSPRLGHTQYF. In DNA form, the CDR3 reads TGCAGCCCCCGACTAGGCCATACGCAGTATTTT.

J is TRBJ2-7 and V is TRBV28, with D tentatively TRBD2 (5 bases). CDR1 is MDHEN and CDR2 is SYDVKM in the germline V gene. V was clipped by 7 bases and J by 3 bases, with 13 bases between them. The CDR3 is made up of 13 amino acids. The chain's CDR3 is CASTRGEHYEQYF. The CDR3 region has the DNA TGTGCCAGCACTCGGGGTGAGCACTACGAGCAGTACTTC.

This chain uses TRBV9 with TRBJ2-6, with D possibly being TRBD2 (6 bases). Germline V gene sequence: CDR1 SGDLS, CDR2 YYNGEE. This CDR3 is 16 amino acids long. Trimming shortened V by 3 bases and J by 5 bases, and 15 bases separated the two germline ends. The CDR3 reads CASSGGGIFRANVLTF. CDR3 DNA sequence: TGTGCCAGCAGCGGCGGAGGGATTTTCCGGGCCAACGTCCTGACTTTC.

The rearrangement joins TRBV7-9 to TRBJ1-1, with D hard to call. V was cut by 5 bases and J by 2 bases, with 6 bases left in between. The germline gives CDR1 SEHNR, CDR2 FQNEAQ (reference sequence). The CDR3 sequence is 12 residues long. The CDR3 DNA sequence: TGTGCCAGCAGCGCAGGAAACACTGAAGCTTTCTTT. This translates into CASSAGNTEAFF.

The chain joins TRBV10-3 to TRBJ1-2, with 9 bases lining up with TRBD1. The CDR3 length is 13 residues. V dropped 0 bases and J dropped 8; count of bases not matched to a gene: 1. Germline CDR1 reads ENHRY; CDR2 reads SYGVKD. CDR3: CAISESGQGGYTF. The CDR3 coding sequence is TGTGCCATCAGTGAGTCTGGACAGGGGGGCTACACCTTC.

The V gene is TRBV6-1, the J gene TRBJ2-1; D ambiguous. CDR1 and CDR2 from the germline V gene are MNHNS and SASEGT. V was shortened by 2 bases and J by 10 bases, with 9 bases between the two germline ends. This CDR3 spans 12 amino acids. The CDR3 DNA sequence: TGTGCCAGCAGTGAAACTGCAGGAGAGCAGTTCTTC. As protein: CASSETAGEQFF.